This record covers a single T cell receptor (beta chain). This clone has more than one count but fewer than ten. No antigen is known for it. Within one base of it there is no much larger clone, and no base qualities were kept. The data were taken from a study of blood T cell repertoires in COVID-19 (dated by TCRdb to 2018 to 2021). Notes on the research overall: Samples from collaborators originated in the United States, Italy and Spain and spanned both the acute and convalescent phases of COVID-19. The prospective study material was composed of cDNA or gDNA derived from T cells, B-cell-depleted T cells, or PBMCs. Deeply sampled blood TCRbeta repertoires from subjects exposed to, actively infected with, or recovered from COVID-19 were included in the dataset. The repertoires were made available in a free public database intended to serve as a resource for research on the immune response to SARS-CoV-2. Samples came from the ongoing ImmuneRACE study (first 160 participants) plus 1,254 subjects from 6 global collaborators. Sample metadata almost always included a de-identified subject ID, COVID-19 status, age in years and sex. HLA class I and class II types, where available, came from metadata supplied by the sample provider rather than from assay-based typing.

The research as a whole found: The amount of clinical and demographic metadata varied by source and participant and was provided uncurated.

TCRbeta CDR3 regions were amplified from genomic DNA using the immunoSEQ Assay, a bias-controlled multiplex PCR. The paper's processing steps were these. Nucleated cell counts per sample were estimated from amplification of reference gene primers within the assay. To quantify the absolute abundance of each unique TCRbeta CDR3 rearrangement, sequence reads were collapsed and filtered. For each sample, productive Simpson clonality was calculated as the square root of Simpson's diversity index over productive rearrangements. TCRdb provides this immuneACCESS table in a form limited to in-frame rearrangements. Some clones are lacking; in checked studies, under half of them reflect an unresolved V gene, and why the rest are absent is not known. For V, J and clone size, that table is used; D and trimming come from the DNA. This sample has around 300,000 clones in its table, and about 85% of those were observed once. Around 4.5% of the sample is in the top ten clones.

Whole blood was collected in K2EDTA tubes by collaborating institutions according to the institutions' own protocols. Collaborator samples were shipped for TCRbeta analysis as frozen whole blood, isolated PBMCs, or DNA extracted from either sample type. Sequencing was performed on peripheral blood. The source is a woman aged 45-65 years with active or convalescent COVID-19.

DNA sequence: TGTGCCAGTAAACCAGGGGGCGGCAATCAGCCCCAGCATTTT. It is translated as CASKPGGGNQPQHF. The chain was built from TRBV2 and TRBJ1-5; TRBD1 aligns with 8 central bases. V loses 9 bases at its end and J loses 2 bases; junction bases beyond the gene matches: 6. CDR1 and CDR2 are read off the germline V gene as SNHLY and FYNNEI. The CDR3 spans 14 residues, from the cysteine through the phenylalanine. CDR3 DNA only is kept here, 42 bases in frame from base 1.